These 24 T cell receptor beta chains were all obtained from the same sample, sequenced in a study of shared clonotypes between healthy human individuals. Only in-frame clones appear in the TCRdb table, and some are missing; sequencing was by immunoSEQ multiplex PCR. The sample contains hundreds of thousands of clones, around 78% of which appear only once. The source material was memory CD4+ T cells sorted from blood. As to subset: CD45RA-negative fraction. These receptors originate from a woman aged 25 to 39 in good health.

The V gene is TRBV19, the J gene TRBJ2-1; TRBD2 matches at 7 bases. V dropped 5 bases and J dropped 6; count of bases not matched to a gene: 7. There are 14 residues in the CDR3. Germline V lookup: CDR1 LNHDA, CDR2 SQIVND (reference sequence). CDR3 loop: CASSGLGGGNEQFF. The CDR3 region has the DNA TGTGCCAGTAGTGGACTAGGCGGGGGCAATGAGCAGTTCTTC.

This clone was detected many times. The chain couples TRBV7-2 to TRBJ2-4, with D unclear. V gave up 4 bases and J gave up 5 bases, with 9 bases separating them. The CDR3 sequence is 13 residues long. Germline V CDR1 and CDR2: SGHTA, FQGNSA. DNA of the CDR3: TGTGCCAGCAGCTCCTACTTGGAAAACATTCAGTACTTC. Translating it yields CASSSYLENIQYF.

The genes are TRBV7-9 and TRBJ2-1, with D possibly matching TRBD2 (6 bases). The CDR3 extends over 15 amino acids. The germline V gene encodes CDR1 SEHNR and CDR2 FQNEAQ (reference sequence). With 4 bases removed from V and 7 bases from J, the gap between germline ends came to 17 bases. The CDR3 sequence: CASSSSAILANEQFF. For the CDR3, the DNA is TGTGCCAGCAGCTCTTCCGCGATCCTAGCGAATGAGCAGTTCTTC. Combining the CDR3 with reference TRBV7-9 and TRBJ2-1 gives the whole variable domain DTGVSQNPRHKITKRGQNVTFRCDPISEHNRLYWYRQTLGQGPEFLTYFQNEAQLEKSRLLSDRFSAERPKGSFSTLEIQRTEQGDSAMYLCASSSSAILANEQFFGPGTRLTVL.

The rearrangement links TRBV19 to TRBJ1-5; 7 positions agree with TRBD1. Germline-derived CDR1 and CDR2 are LNHDA and SQIVND (reference sequence). The CDR3 is 14 amino acids. J was trimmed by 7 bases and V by 2 bases; bases with no gene match: 5. The CDR3 spells CASSIQGVGQPQHF. The CDR3 DNA reads TGTGCCAGTAGTATACAGGGGGTCGGCCAGCCCCAGCATTTT.

V usage is TRBV4-2 and J usage is TRBJ2-7, with TRBD1 matching over 7 bases. The CDR3 is made up of 17 amino acids. Germline-derived CDR1 and CDR2 are LGHNA and YNFKEQ. Losses at the gene ends were 1 base for V and 4 bases for J; bases not matched to a gene: 13. The CDR3 sequence: CASSQGRGTAVPYEQYF. In DNA, the CDR3 is TGTGCCAGCAGCCAAGGAAGGGGGACAGCCGTACCTTACGAGCAGTACTTC.

The V and J genes are TRBV28 and TRBJ1-5, with a tentative D call TRBD1 (5 bases). Per the germline V gene, CDR1 is MDHEN and CDR2 is SYDVKM. This CDR3 contains 14 residues. V lost 0 bases and J 6 bases, leaving 9 bases between the germline ends. CDR3 protein: CASSLWAGSQPQHF. Here the CDR3 DNA reads TGTGCCAGCAGTTTATGGGCAGGGAGTCAGCCCCAGCATTTT. Variable domain in full (rest from reference TRBV28 and TRBJ1-5): DVKVTQSSRYLVKRTGEKVFLECVQDMDHENMFWYRQDPGLGLRLIYFSYDVKMKEKGDIPEGYSVSREKKERFSLILESASTNQTSMYLCASSLWAGSQPQHFGDGTRLSIL.

The V gene is TRBV25-1, the J gene TRBJ1-5; tentative D call: TRBD1 (6 bases). The ends were cut back, 4 bases at V and 4 bases at J, with 11 bases in the middle. The CDR3 covers 14 residues. CDR1 is MGHDK, CDR2 SYGVNS, per germline. CDR3 nucleotide sequence: TGTGCCAGCAGTGCCGGGACACCAAATCAGCCCCAGCATTTT. Amino acid sequence: CASSAGTPNQPQHF.

The V gene is TRBV6-5, the J gene TRBJ1-2; D perhaps matches TRBD1 (5 bases). V dropped 8 bases and J dropped 4 bases, with 11 bases sitting between them. The germline gives CDR1 MNHEY, CDR2 SVGAGI. The CDR3 contains 12 residues. The CDR3 nucleotides read TGTGCCAGCGGGCAGGGACCCTATGGCTACACCTTC. Amino acids: CASGQGPYGYTF.

In this sample, this clone turned up a few times. V gene TRBV6-4 combines with J gene TRBJ2-3; 11 bases are shared with TRBD2. This CDR3 has 15 amino acids. After removal of 5 bases from V and 2 bases from J, the junction contained 3 bases not matched to a gene. In germline, CDR1 is MRHNA, CDR2 SNTAGT. CDR3 sequence reads: CASSRLAGTTDTQYF. The CDR3 region has the DNA TGTGCCAGCAGTAGACTAGCGGGAACCACAGATACGCAGTATTTT.

In this sample, this clone turned up once. V usage is TRBV7-8 and J usage is TRBJ2-7, with D possibly matching TRBD2 (7 bases). CDR3 size: 17 residues. Trimming stripped 3 bases from V and 2 bases from J, with 20 bases between. From germline, CDR1 is SGHVS and CDR2 FQNEAQ. CDR3 amino acids: CASSFRRGHLSTYEQYF. Here the CDR3 DNA reads TGTGCCAGCAGCTTCAGGCGGGGGCATCTTTCAACCTACGAGCAGTACTTC. Variable domain in full (rest from reference TRBV7-8 and TRBJ2-7): GAGVSQSPRYKVAKRGQDVALRCDPISGHVSLFWYQQALGQGPEFLTYFQNEAQLDKSGLPSDRFFAERPEGSVSTLKIQRTQQEDSAVYLCASSFRRGHLSTYEQYFGPGTRLTVT.

This chain links TRBV7-9 with TRBJ2-3; 9 bases map to TRBD1. Germline assignment: CDR1 SEHNR and CDR2 FQNEAQ (reference sequence). The CDR3 sequence is 15 residues long. J was trimmed by 4 bases and V by 3 bases; bases with no gene match: 5. CDR3 nucleotide sequence: TGTGCCAGCAGCTTGTATACAGGGGGCGCAGATACGCAGTATTTT. Protein: CASSLYTGGADTQYF.

The DNA for the CDR3 is TGTGCCAGCAGTTACGACTCTCACCTTGGGGGCTACACCTTC. Translating it yields CASSYDSHLGGYTF. The chain uses TRBV6-5 and TRBJ1-2, with unresolved D. CDR3 length equals 14 residues. Trimming took off 2 bases at V and 8 bases at J, with 15 bases between the two ends. Germline V gives CDR1 MNHEY, CDR2 SVGAGI.

V usage is TRBV19 and J usage is TRBJ1-1; weak D call: TRBD1 (5 bases). Deletions cut 5 bases from V and 2 bases from J, with 18 bases between. The CDR3 extends over 16 amino acids. Germline V gene sequence: CDR1 LNHDA, CDR2 SQIVND (reference sequence). CDR3 amino acids: CASSADTWSLNTEAFF. The CDR3 DNA is TGTGCCAGTAGTGCGGACACATGGTCCCTTAACACTGAAGCTTTCTTT.

This clone came up a few times. J is TRBJ2-1 and V is TRBV11-2; 10 bases match TRBD2. The CDR3 covers 16 residues. V trimming: 8 bases; J trimming: 9 bases; junction bases outside the gene matches: 16. Germline-derived CDR1 and CDR2 are SGHAT and FQNNGV. CDR3 DNA: TGTGCCAGCCACACCGAAAGGCTAGCGGGAGACCCTGAGCAGTTCTTC. Protein: CASHTERLAGDPEQFF.

There are a few counts of this clone. The chain combines TRBV28 with TRBJ2-1, with TRBD2 matching 8 bases. CDR1 and CDR2 (germline): MDHEN, SYDVKM. The CDR3 length is 16 residues. The V and J ends lost 5 bases and 7 bases, in that order; junction bases with no gene match: 13. This chain's CDR3 is CASSPIGSGSENEQFF. The CDR3, as DNA: TGTGCCAGCAGTCCAATAGGAAGCGGGAGTGAAAATGAGCAGTTCTTC.

The chain carries TRBV6-5 and TRBJ2-1, with D perhaps TRBD1 or TRBD2 (5 bases each). Germline CDR1 MNHEY, CDR2 SVGAGI. Trimming removed 6 bases from V and 7 bases from J, with 16 bases in between. CDR3 length: 14 amino acids. The CDR3 coding sequence is TGTGCCAGCAGGGGACCGTCCGAGCTTAATGAGCAGTTCTTC. Translating gives CASRGPSELNEQFF.

This clone was recorded at least ten times. The chain uses TRBV30 and TRBJ1-5; 7 bases line up with TRBD1. V shed 1 base, J shed 3 bases, and the junction held 3 bases outside the gene matches. The germline V gene has CDR1 GTSNPN and CDR2 SVGIG (reference sequence). There are 14 residues in the CDR3. The CDR3 here is CAWSGDSPNQPQHF. Written as DNA, the CDR3 is TGTGCCTGGAGTGGGGACAGCCCCAATCAGCCCCAGCATTTT.

This clone was detected only once. J is TRBJ1-1 and V is TRBV5-6, with TRBD1 identical over 9 bases. Germline values: CDR1 SGHDT, CDR2 YYEEEE. Unmatched junction bases numbered 11, after V lost 1 base and J lost 4 bases. This CDR3 has 17 amino acids. The CDR3, as DNA: TGTGCCAGCAGCTTGTATGGGACAGGGCGCTTGGGCACTGAAGCTTTCTTT. This codes for CASSLYGTGRLGTEAFF.

The rearrangement joins TRBV28 to TRBJ1-3; D might be TRBD1 (5 bases). Germline V gives CDR1 MDHEN, CDR2 SYDVKM. Trimming took off 5 bases at V and 2 bases at J, with 10 bases between the two ends. There are 14 residues in the CDR3. The CDR3 reads CASSGGGPGNTIYF. CDR3 DNA: TGTGCCAGCAGTGGCGGGGGTCCTGGAAACACCATATATTTT.

CDR3 in DNA: TGTGCCAGCAGTCCCCACGGGACTCGCAGCTACGAGCAGTACTTC. Translation: CASSPHGTRSYEQYF. The rearrangement links TRBV27 to TRBJ2-7; D perhaps matches TRBD2 (6 bases). Per the germline V gene, CDR1 is MNHEY and CDR2 is SMNVEV (reference sequence). V shed 5 bases and J shed 3 bases, with 17 bases lying between them. The length of the CDR3 is 15 residues.

To note about this clone: Other DNA sequences within the sample encode an identical CDR3. The chain combines TRBV6-5 with TRBJ2-7, with D uncertain. The V and J ends lost 0 bases and 5 bases respectively, with 8 bases between them. The length of the CDR3 is 13 residues. In germline, CDR1 is MNHEY, CDR2 SVGAGI. DNA for the CDR3: TGTGCCAGCAGTTACTCGCGTTGGGACGAGCAGTACTTC. Its translation is CASSYSRWDEQYF.

This chain links TRBV5-1 with TRBJ2-1, with D unclear. The ends were cut back, 2 bases at V and 6 bases at J, with 9 bases in the middle. The CDR3 runs to 13 residues. CDR1 is SGHRS and CDR2 is YFSETQ in the germline V gene. CDR3: CASSFIVSNEQFF. The CDR3 DNA follows: TGCGCCAGCAGCTTCATAGTCAGCAATGAGCAGTTCTTC.

This clone came up once. This chain joins TRBV9 and TRBJ1-2; D is unclear. CDR3 length: 12 residues. Germline-derived CDR1 and CDR2 are SGDLS and YYNGEE. The germline V and J ends were trimmed by 4 bases and 4 bases, with 8 bases remaining between them. The CDR3 region is CASSTRPYGYTF. In DNA form, the CDR3 reads TGTGCCAGCAGCACCCGTCCCTATGGCTACACCTTC. The variable domain in full, completed from reference TRBV9 and TRBJ1-2, reads DSGVTQTPKHLITATGQRVTLRCSPRSGDLSVYWYQQSLDQGLQFLIQYYNGEERAKGNILERFSAQQFPDLHSELNLSSLELGDSALYFCASSTRPYGYTFGSGTRLTVV.

To note about this clone: A much larger clone is a single base away; this may be a read error. The V gene is TRBV5-1, the J gene TRBJ2-5, with D uncertain. In germline, CDR1 is SGHRS, CDR2 YFSETQ. V dropped 4 bases and J dropped 0 bases, with 4 bases sitting between them. The length of the CDR3 is 12 residues. The CDR3 spells CASSAYQETQYF. CDR3 DNA: TGCGCCAGCAGCGCGTACCAAGAGACCCAGTACTTC. The variable domain in full, with the rest retrieved from reference TRBV5-1 and TRBJ2-5, is KAGVTQTPRYLIKTRGQQVTLSCSPISGHRSVSWYQQTPGQGLQFLFEYFSETQRNKGNFPGRFSGRQFSNSRSEMNVSTLELGDSALYLCASSAYQETQYFGPGTRLLVL.